These 27 T cell receptor beta chains were all obtained from the same sample, sequenced in a study of cytomegalovirus exposure and HLA in healthy donors. 60 Vbeta and 13 Jbeta primers were used in PCR. The data were produced by immunoSEQ multiplex PCR, yet TCRdb's version contains in-frame clones alone and is incomplete. The table includes some 200,000 clones, 79% detected once. Sequencing was done on a sample of PBMCs. The origin of the receptors is a girl between 5 and 17 years old in good health and CMV-seropositive.

This chain links TRBV15 with TRBJ1-5; no reliable D call. With 2 bases removed from V and 5 bases from J, the gap between germline ends came to 10 bases. This CDR3 contains 14 residues. Germline CDR1 and CDR2: LNHNV and YYDKDF (reference sequence). The CDR3 coding sequence is TGTGCCACCAGCAGACCTGACCGGGATCAGCCCCAGCATTTT. Protein: CATSRPDRDQPQHF.

This chain uses TRBV5-4 with TRBJ2-1; perhaps TRBD1 as D (7 bases). With 1 base removed from V and 6 bases from J, the gap between germline ends came to 8 bases. This CDR3 is built from 13 residues. Per the germline V gene, CDR1 is SGHNT and CDR2 is YYREEE (reference sequence). The CDR3 is CASSLQGGNEQFF. The CDR3 DNA is TGTGCCAGCAGCTTGCAGGGGGGCAATGAGCAGTTCTTC. The entire variable domain, with the rest obtained from reference TRBV5-4 and TRBJ2-1, is as follows: ETGVTQSPTHLIKTRGQQVTLRCSSQSGHNTVSWYQQALGQGPQFIFQYYREEENGRGNFPPRFSGLQFPNYSSELNVNALELDDSALYLCASSLQGGNEQFFGPGTRLTVL.

In DNA, the CDR3 is TGTGCCAGCAGCCCCGGGGACTATGGCTACACCTTC. Protein: CASSPGDYGYTF. V usage is TRBV7-2 and J usage is TRBJ1-2, with D unresolved. The CDR3 has 12 residues. V was trimmed by 5 bases and J by 3 bases, leaving 7 bases between them. Germline CDR1 is SGHTA and CDR2 is FQGNSA.

A few counts support this clone. V gene TRBV6-5 combines with J gene TRBJ1-2; TRBD1 agrees at 8 bases. The CDR3 runs 14 residues. CDR1 MNHEY and CDR2 SVGAGI come from the germline V gene. V shed 7 bases, J shed 7 bases, and the junction held 11 bases outside the gene matches. In nucleotides, the CDR3 is TGTGCCAGCACCCAAACCGGACAGGGAGGTGGCTACACCTTC. This translates into CASTQTGQGGGYTF.

The chain employs TRBV13 and TRBJ2-5; the D is unclear. Germline V gene sequence: CDR1 PRHDT, CDR2 FYEKMQ (reference sequence). This CDR3 is 16 amino acids long. Trimming cost V 4 bases and J 6 bases, with 21 bases left between them. In DNA, the CDR3 is TGTGCCAGCAGCTCTGAACCTACTGCAGGATTGAAGACCCAGTACTTC. As protein: CASSSEPTAGLKTQYF.

The chain employs TRBV29-1 and TRBJ1-6, with D maybe TRBD1 (5 bases). V lost 6 bases to trimming and J lost 0 bases, with 12 bases between them. The CDR3 has 15 residues. CDR1 SQVTM and CDR2 ANQGSEA come from the germline V gene. CDR3 in amino acids: CSVPSDSSYNSPLHF. CDR3 bases: TGCAGCGTCCCTAGTGACAGCTCCTATAATTCACCCCTCCACTTT.

This clone was seen a few times. The chain uses TRBV7-6 and TRBJ2-1, with TRBD1 matching 7 bases. V dropped 0 bases and J dropped 4; count of bases not matched to a gene: 3. Germline lookup yields CDR1 SGHVS and CDR2 FNYEAQ. This CDR3 is 15 amino acids long. CDR3 sequence: CASSLATGNYNEQFF. CDR3 nucleotides: TGTGCCAGCAGCTTAGCGACAGGGAATTACAATGAGCAGTTCTTC.

The count of this clone is one. The chain uses TRBV27 and TRBJ2-6; 9 positions match TRBD1. This CDR3 is 17 amino acids long. Germline V gene data show CDR1 as MNHEY and CDR2 as SMNVEV (reference sequence). Trimming at V came to 6 bases and at J to 0 bases, leaving 6 bases not matched to a gene. This CDR3 is CASRTGQGFSGANVLTF. CDR3 nucleotide sequence: TGTGCCAGCAGAACGGGACAGGGTTTCTCTGGGGCCAACGTCCTGACTTTC.

This clone qualifies as medium-sized. The chain employs TRBV5-1 and TRBJ1-1, with a tentative D call TRBD1 (6 bases). The CDR3 extends over 14 amino acids. The germline V and J ends were trimmed by 4 bases and 3 bases, with 13 bases remaining between them. CDR1 SGHRS and CDR2 YFSETQ come from the germline V gene. The CDR3 nucleotides read TGCGCCAGCAGCCAGGCGGGGGGCTACACTGAAGCTTTCTTT. Its protein is CASSQAGGYTEAFF.

The chain employs TRBV7-9 and TRBJ2-1; 7 positions agree with TRBD1. V lost 5 bases to trimming and J lost 2 bases; unmatched junction nucleotides: 6. The CDR3 sequence is 15 residues long. The V gene's germline CDR1 is SEHNR and CDR2 FQNEAQ (reference sequence). In DNA form, the CDR3 reads TGTGCCAGCAGCCTCCTAGGGGGCGCCTACAATGAGCAGTTCTTC. This encodes CASSLLGGAYNEQFF.

The chain is built from TRBV4-3 and TRBJ2-3; 8 bases agree with TRBD2. This CDR3 comprises 15 residues. CDR1 and CDR2 from the germline V gene are LGHNA and YSLEER. V was clipped by 3 bases and J by 4 bases; unmatched bases: 6. The CDR3 loop reads CASSQAAGGADTQYF. CDR3 DNA sequence: TGCGCCAGCAGCCAGGCGGCGGGGGGAGCAGATACGCAGTATTTT.

The chain combines TRBV9 with TRBJ2-5, with 15 bases that match TRBD2. Per the germline V gene, CDR1 is SGDLS and CDR2 is YYNGEE. The CDR3 runs to 19 residues. The V and J ends lost 4 bases and 4 bases, in that order; junction bases with no gene match: 14. CDR3 protein: CASSPTGTSGGSAGETQYF. The CDR3 bases are TGTGCCAGCAGCCCAACCGGGACTAGCGGGGGGTCCGCAGGAGAGACCCAGTACTTC.

This clone was seen only once. This chain links TRBV13 with TRBJ1-6, with D perhaps TRBD1 (6 bases). The CDR3 is made up of 15 amino acids. Germline CDR1 PRHDT, CDR2 FYEKMQ (reference sequence). V shed 5 bases and J shed 9 bases, with 17 bases lying between them. The CDR3 here is CASSPSGGGSSPLHF. The CDR3 DNA sequence: TGTGCCAGCAGCCCCTCTGGGGGGGGCAGTTCACCCCTCCACTTT.

The J gene is TRBJ2-1, the V gene TRBV9, with D maybe TRBD2 (5 bases). Germline V gene data show CDR1 as SGDLS and CDR2 as YYNGEE. Deletions cut 3 bases from V and 0 bases from J, with 13 bases between. There are 16 residues in the CDR3. CDR3 amino acids: CASSAGKGSSYNEQFF. As DNA, the CDR3 is TGTGCCAGCAGCGCGGGGAAAGGGAGCTCCTACAATGAGCAGTTCTTC. The variable domain in full, completed from reference TRBV9 and TRBJ2-1, reads DSGVTQTPKHLITATGQRVTLRCSPRSGDLSVYWYQQSLDQGLQFLIQYYNGEERAKGNILERFSAQQFPDLHSELNLSSLELGDSALYFCASSAGKGSSYNEQFFGPGTRLTVL.

The chain links TRBV9 to TRBJ2-5, with 10 bases identical to TRBD2. V was clipped by 0 bases and J by 3 bases; unmatched bases: 5. CDR1 and CDR2 (germline): SGDLS, YYNGEE. This CDR3 is 16 amino acids long. The CDR3, as DNA: TGTGCCAGCAGCGTAGGTCTAGCGGGGGCCGAAGAGACCCAGTACTTC. Encoded protein: CASSVGLAGAEETQYF. Full variable domain (rest looked up from reference TRBV9 and TRBJ2-5): DSGVTQTPKHLITATGQRVTLRCSPRSGDLSVYWYQQSLDQGLQFLIQYYNGEERAKGNILERFSAQQFPDLHSELNLSSLELGDSALYFCASSVGLAGAEETQYFGPGTRLLVL.

V gene TRBV28 combines with J gene TRBJ2-5; 7 nucleotides line up with TRBD1. The junction had 11 bases not matched to a gene; V was cut back by 6 bases and J by 4 bases. In germline, CDR1 is MDHEN, CDR2 SYDVKM. The CDR3 runs to 15 residues. CDR3 protein: CASRSGTAAGETQYF. The CDR3 DNA sequence: TGTGCCAGCAGGTCCGGGACAGCCGCCGGAGAGACCCAGTACTTC.

J is TRBJ1-1 and V is TRBV18, with D tentatively TRBD1 (6 bases). CDR1 and CDR2 (germline): KGHSH, LQKENI. With 4 bases removed from V and 6 bases from J, the gap between germline ends came to 15 bases. This CDR3 has 14 residues. The CDR3 loop is CASSRRDTIAEAFF. CDR3 sequence (DNA): TGTGCCAGCTCACGCCGGGACACCATCGCTGAAGCTTTCTTT.

V gene TRBV29-1 combines with J gene TRBJ2-1, with a weak D call TRBD2 (8 bases). With 5 bases removed from V and 3 bases from J, the gap between germline ends came to 14 bases. The length of the CDR3 is 14 residues. Per germline, CDR1 SQVTM and CDR2 ANQGSEA. CDR3 protein: CSVRGGQFYNEQFF. The CDR3 DNA is TGCAGCGTTCGGGGGGGACAGTTCTACAATGAGCAGTTCTTC.

The CDR3 is CSATGGPETQYF. CDR3 in DNA: TGCAGTGCGACAGGGGGCCCGGAGACCCAGTACTTC. The J gene is TRBJ2-5, the V gene TRBV29-1, with TRBD1 identical over 10 bases. The length of the CDR3 is 12 residues. Germline V lookup: CDR1 SQVTM, CDR2 ANQGSEA. Using reference TRBV29-1 and TRBJ2-5 for the parts outside the CDR3, the full variable domain is SAVISQKPSRDICQRGTSLTIQCQVDSQVTMMFWYRQQPGQSLTLIATANQGSEATYESGFVIDKFPISRPNLTFSTLTVSNMSPEDSSIYLCSATGGPETQYFGPGTRLLVL.

The chain couples TRBV6-1 to TRBJ2-7; 8 bases are a match to TRBD1. Germline loops: CDR1 MNHNS, CDR2 SASEGT. Trimming cost V 6 bases and J 4 bases; bases outside gene matches: 8. The CDR3 has 14 amino acids. The CDR3 protein is CASSRDRLEYEQYF. In nucleotides, the CDR3 is TGTGCCAGCAGCCGGGACAGGTTAGAGTACGAGCAGTACTTC.

The V call is TRBV6-1, the J call TRBJ1-6, with D hard to call. Deletions cut 2 bases from V and 10 bases from J, with 12 bases between. The CDR3 contains 14 residues. The germline V gene encodes CDR1 MNHNS and CDR2 SASEGT. Here the CDR3 reads CASSEWLGESPLHF. The CDR3 nucleotides read TGTGCCAGCAGTGAATGGCTCGGGGAGTCACCCCTCCACTTT.

In DNA, the CDR3 is TGTGCCAGCAGCACCTCGGGTGGGTGGGATACGCAGTATTTT. Translation gives CASSTSGGWDTQYF. The genes are TRBV9 and TRBJ2-3; no clear D. The CDR3 is made up of 14 amino acids. The ends were cut back, 4 bases at V and 6 bases at J, with 15 bases in the middle. The germline V gene encodes CDR1 SGDLS and CDR2 YYNGEE.

This clone was seen a few times. The gene calls are TRBV27 and TRBJ2-2, with 8 bases aligning to TRBD1. Germline V lookup: CDR1 MNHEY, CDR2 SMNVEV (reference sequence). Trimming at V came to 1 base and at J to 5 bases, leaving 15 bases not matched to a gene. The CDR3 has 19 residues. CDR3 in amino acids: CASSLFSFPGQGETGELFF. CDR3 DNA: TGTGCCAGCAGTTTATTCTCCTTTCCCGGACAGGGAGAGACCGGGGAGCTGTTTTTT.

The chain combines TRBV11-2 with TRBJ2-1; D might be TRBD2 (5 bases). V dropped 0 bases and J dropped 6 bases, with 15 bases sitting between them. In germline, CDR1 is SGHAT, CDR2 FQNNGV. The CDR3 is 16 amino acids. In DNA form, the CDR3 reads TGTGCCAGCAGCTTAGATGACGGGCTAGAGGGCAATGAGCAGTTCTTC. It translates to CASSLDDGLEGNEQFF.

Regarding this clone: The sample has other DNA sequences that encode this CDR3 too. The V and J genes are TRBV7-7 and TRBJ2-5; tentative D call: TRBD2 (7 bases). Germline V gene data show CDR1 as SSHAT and CDR2 as FNYEAQ (reference sequence). The ends were cut back, 5 bases at V and 3 bases at J, with 16 bases in the middle. There are 15 residues in the CDR3. For the CDR3, the DNA is TGTGCCAGCAGCCAGGGGCCGGGGGGCAAAGAGACCCAGTACTTC. This codes for CASSQGPGGKETQYF. Full variable domain (rest looked up from reference TRBV7-7 and TRBJ2-5): GAGVSQSPRYKVTKRGQDVTLRCDPISSHATLYWYQQALGQGPEFLTYFNYEAQPDKSGLPSDRFSAERPEGSISTLTIQRTEQRDSAMYRCASSQGPGGKETQYFGPGTRLLVL.

This clone was counted between two and nine times. The chain uses TRBV19 and TRBJ1-4; a weak D match, TRBD1 (5 bases). The CDR3 spans 15 residues. The germline CDR1 and CDR2 sequences are LNHDA and SQIVND (reference sequence). Trimming stripped 5 bases from V and 10 bases from J, with 20 bases between. CDR3 loop: CASSHTPGGSGKLFF. The CDR3 DNA follows: TGTGCCAGTAGTCACACGCCGGGGGGTAGTGGAAAACTGTTTTTT. The variable domain in full, completed from reference TRBV19 and TRBJ1-4, reads DGGITQSPKYLFRKEGQNVTLSCEQNLNHDAMYWYRQDPGQGLRLIYYSQIVNDFQKGDIAEGYSVSREKKESFPLTVTSAQKNPTAFYLCASSHTPGGSGKLFFGSGTQLSVL.

The chain recombines TRBV5-8 with TRBJ1-5, with 11 bases matching TRBD1. There are 17 residues in the CDR3. The V segment lost 0 bases and the J segment 5 bases; nucleotides outside the gene matches: 7. CDR1 and CDR2 (germline): SGHTS, YDEGEE. The CDR3 coding sequence is TGTGCCAGCAGCTTGGCCCTCCGGACAGGGGGCGATCAGCCCCAGCATTTT. Its translation is CASSLALRTGGDQPQHF.